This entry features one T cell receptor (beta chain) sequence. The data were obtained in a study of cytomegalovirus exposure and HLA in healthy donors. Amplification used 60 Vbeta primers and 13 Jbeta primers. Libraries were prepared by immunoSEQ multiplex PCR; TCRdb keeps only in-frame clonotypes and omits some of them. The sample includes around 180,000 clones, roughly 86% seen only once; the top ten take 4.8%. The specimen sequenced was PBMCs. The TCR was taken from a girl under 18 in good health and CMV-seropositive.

This CDR3 is CASSVVRGGDNEQFF. The DNA of the CDR3 is TGTGCCAGCAGCGTAGTAAGGGGAGGGGACAATGAGCAGTTCTTC. The J gene is TRBJ2-1, the V gene TRBV9; TRBD2 matches 7 bases. V was pared by 0 bases and J by 5 bases, with 5 bases of the junction left unmatched. The CDR3 is 15 amino acids. In germline, CDR1 is SGDLS, CDR2 YYNGEE.